The T cell receptor beta chain described here comes from a study of T cell clonotyping in hematopoietic cell transplantation (dated by TCRdb to the early 2020s). Background on the whole study: Recipient samples taken before transplant were obtained following cytoreduction. Recruitment of patients ran from 2015 to early 2017, and follow-up continued until late 2020 or until death. The study collected roughly 150 blood samples from 35 to 40 consecutive transplant recipients and their related donors.

The germline V and J ends show losses of 5 bases and 2 bases respectively, and no gene match explains 6 bases of the junction. The CDR3 measures 15 amino acids from cysteine to phenylalanine. CDR3 DNA is the only sequence kept; it has 45 bases, read in frame from the first base. CDR1 SNHLY and CDR2 FYNNEI were looked up in the germline V gene. The time point label here, explained by the study, means: recipient sample about 28 days before transplant, after cytoreduction. Blood from recipients was drawn roughly 28 days before transplant, then again at days 30, 100 and 180 after transplant. Nuclei Lysis Solution was used to extract genomic DNA from fresh or cryopreserved unfractionated peripheral blood mononuclear cells. The immunoSEQ assay, a bias-controlled multiplex PCR with V- and J-specific primers, was used to amplify TCR beta CDR3 regions from genomic DNA. A proprietary barcode and Illumina adapter sequences were added to the CDR3 amplicons in a second PCR step. An Illumina MiSeq instrument was used to sequence the CDR3 libraries. The original methods were these. Export and quality control were done with immunoSEQ Analyzer 3.0, while downstream analyses used R Bioconductor and Immunarch. Only productive rearrangements in the normalized downsampled data set went into calculating the repertoire metrics. Pathologically expanded clonotypes were defined as those larger than 5 templates in the normalized cohort. The Inverse Simpson Index served as the measure of repertoire diversity. To capture all clonotypes, CMV-specificity analyses were performed on the non-normalized data set. The source is immuneACCESS, and TCRdb retained only in-frame sequences with V and J called. Part of the clones is not carried over; for the studies checked, unresolved V genes explain less than half of this, and the remainder is unexplained. V and J calls and clone size are given by that table; D and trimming were obtained from the DNA. In all, the sample holds tens of thousands of clones, and 95% to 97% of those were seen once. The biggest ten clones account for around 1.5% of the sample.

Points on this clone: Its antigen specificity is not known. Base qualities are not provided; no much larger clone lies one nucleotide away.

General conclusions and limits of the study: The sample size was limited, and CD4 and CD8 repertoire contributions could not be separated because cells were not sorted. A decrease in recipient TCR diversity was observed after transplant, and a progressive increase in pathologically expanded clonotypes was seen from day 30 to day 180. Only a small fraction of recipient repertoires overlapped donor repertoires, with over 95% appearing de novo at the given depth. Donor and pretransplant recipient Inverse Simpson Index values predicted broader posttransplant TCR repertoire diversity.

Sample: peripheral blood mononuclear cells, taken before stem cell transplant. The TCR was taken from a woman aged 45-59 years with acute myeloid leukemia. Some clones in this sample may be carry-over from other donors' samples. The rearrangement joined TRBV2 to TRBJ1-5; 7 bases in between match TRBD1. The DNA sequence is TGTGCCAGCAGTTCCGGGACAGTAGGCAATCAGCCCCAGCATTTT. It translates as CASSSGTVGNQPQHF.